The source of this T cell receptor (beta chain) is a study of blood T cell repertoires in COVID-19. Across the whole study: Acute and convalescent COVID-19 specimens originated in the United States, Italy and Spain. In each case, the material was cDNA or gDNA derived from T cells, B-cell-depleted T cells, or PBMCs.

How the authors handled the data: Estimates of nucleated cell counts were drawn from the amplification of reference gene primers. Produced via immunoSEQ multiplex PCR; TCRdb's table is partial and in-frame only. V and J calls plus clone size are reproduced from that table; the DNA served to infer D and trimming. Here the sample spans roughly 57,000 clones, about 89% being singletons. Trimming removed 4 bases at V and 3 bases at J, with 10 bases between. The germline V gene encodes CDR1 SGHTA and CDR2 FQGNSA. This CDR3 spans 14 amino acids. This chain uses TRBV7-2 with TRBJ1-5, with a weak D call TRBD1 (6 bases). The sequenced sample consisted of peripheral blood. This TCR was sampled from a man aged 55-75 years with active or convalescent COVID-19. The CDR3 bases are TGTGCCAGCAGCTCGTGGACAGACAATCAGCCCCAGCATTTT. As protein: CASSSWTDNQPQHF.